This T cell receptor (beta chain) was sequenced for a study of T cell responses to AZD1222 COVID-19 vaccine (dated by TCRdb to the early 2020s). Regarding the complete study: TCR sequencing covered some 250 trial participants: 200 to 220 given two doses of AZD1222 and about 26 given two doses of MenACWY control vaccine. Trial participants were enrolled by age into 18-55, 56-69 and 70-plus year subgroups, with around 140, 26 and 57 TCR-sequenced participants respectively. The full study reports these points: The whole spike protein was spanned by vaccine-associated CD4 TCRs, and dominant responses were seen in regions 160-218 and 743-854. Most participants were white British and females outnumbered males, and the authors suggested that clonal diversity may have been underestimated. Conclusions about previously exposed vaccinees are limited, since just five or six AZD1222 recipients were seropositive for SARS-CoV-2 at baseline. The 56-69-year group was small, and its depth increase did not reach significance, likely because of low power. After two AZD1222 doses, both the breadth and the depth of spike-specific TCRs were significantly higher than at day 0 and than in MenACWY recipients. Reportedly, almost half of the unique spike-specific TCRs recognized epitopes lying outside the regions that are mutated in the B.1.351 and B.1.1.7 variants. Because no day 14 peak-response samples were available, repertoires were characterized only after the peak T cell response.

The CDR3 regions of human TCRbeta chains were analyzed by immunosequencing. The paper's processing steps were these. TCRs in the repertoires were matched against a reference library of SARS-CoV-2-specific TCRs that had been generated with the MIRA antigen-specificity platform. Breadth was defined as the fraction of unique TCRs that were SARS-CoV-2-associated, and depth was defined as the fraction of total T cells that were SARS-CoV-2-associated. Using the MIRA data, each spike-specific TCR was mapped to the spike region that the TCR reacts to and placed in a CD4 or CD8 class. Log10-transformed breadth and depth values were compared by one-way ANOVA with Sidak's multiple comparisons tests. TCRdb re-hosts the immuneACCESS table, in-frame sequences only. Its copies lack some clones; in the studies checked, an unresolved V gene accounts for under half of them, and the cause for the rest is not known. V, J and clone size are those of that table, while D and trimming were read from the DNA. The sample table contains about 110,000 clones; only one count was recorded for around 90% of them. The top ten clonotypes cover roughly 2.5% of the sample.

Comment on this clone: Its antigen has not been determined. Per-base quality was not reported, and no clone a single base away is much larger than it.

This sample's time point label indicates: about 28 days (+/-7) after the second vaccine dose. AZD1222 recipients whose second dose came at about 4 weeks and those whose second dose came at about 12 weeks were combined into one group, since spike-specific TCR depth and breadth did not differ between the two schedules. Samples from vaccinated people were obtained from the UK trials COV001 and COV002, which included a single-blind randomized controlled phase 2/3 trial of AZD1222 (ChAdOx1 nCoV-19) in healthy adults. For TCRbeta chain sequencing, PBMC samples were collected from trial participants at day 0 and at day 28 after the second dose. The germline V gene supplies CDR1 SGHDN and CDR2 FVKESK. V and J lose 6 bases and 4 bases, and a span of 12 bases separates them. Measured from the cysteine to the phenylalanine, the CDR3 is 13 residues long. Just CDR3 DNA is preserved here, 39 bases in frame from base 1.

The sequence is built from TRBV14 and TRBJ1-1, with the D gene uncertain. This receptor was taken from an adult who received the AZD1222 COVID-19 vaccine. Here the sequenced sample was peripheral blood, taken 28 days after the second AZD1222 dose. CDR3 loop: CASRQSSGTEAFF. The sequence in DNA is TGTGCCAGCAGACAGAGTTCGGGCACTGAAGCTTTCTTT.